The TCR beta chain under discussion was sequenced for a study of cytomegalovirus exposure and HLA in healthy donors. This CDR3 contains 14 residues. Germline V gene sequence: CDR1 LGHNA, CDR2 YSLEER. Trimming took off 6 bases at V and 4 bases at J, with 15 bases between the two ends. Vbeta (60) and Jbeta (13) primers were used in the PCR. Clones were sequenced by immunoSEQ multiplex PCR, and TCRdb holds only the in-frame ones, with some missing. The profile shows some 130,000 clones, around 78% of them singletons. The chain is built from TRBV4-3 and TRBJ2-5, with D maybe TRBD2 (6 bases). This TCR was recovered from a woman aged 45-65 years in good health and CMV-seronegative. Sequencing input: PBMCs. CDR3 sequence: CASSGGAFRETQYF. The CDR3 region has the DNA TGCGCCAGCAGTGGAGGGGCTTTTCGAGAGACCCAGTACTTC.